This T cell receptor beta chain was sequenced during a study of blood T cell repertoires in COVID-19. On the study more broadly: Spain, Italy and the United States supplied samples that represented acute and convalescent COVID-19. T cells, B-cell-depleted T cells, or PBMCs provided the cDNA or gDNA that served as material.

The CDR3 is 12 amino acids. V shed 5 bases and J shed 8 bases, with 12 bases lying between them. Some clones are missing from TCRdb's copy, which holds only in-frame ones; the method was immunoSEQ multiplex PCR. The profile shows 360,000 or so clones, 80% to 85% of them singletons. This TCR was sampled from a woman between 45 and 65 years old who had recovered from COVID-19. Specimen: PBMCs or T cells enriched from blood (not recorded which). V gene TRBV12-3 or TRBV12-4 combines with J gene TRBJ1-2; a possible D gene is TRBD1 (5 bases). The CDR3 nucleotides read TGTGCCAGCAGTCCTGGGGGGTTCGGCTACACCTTC. It yields the protein CASSPGGFGYTF.